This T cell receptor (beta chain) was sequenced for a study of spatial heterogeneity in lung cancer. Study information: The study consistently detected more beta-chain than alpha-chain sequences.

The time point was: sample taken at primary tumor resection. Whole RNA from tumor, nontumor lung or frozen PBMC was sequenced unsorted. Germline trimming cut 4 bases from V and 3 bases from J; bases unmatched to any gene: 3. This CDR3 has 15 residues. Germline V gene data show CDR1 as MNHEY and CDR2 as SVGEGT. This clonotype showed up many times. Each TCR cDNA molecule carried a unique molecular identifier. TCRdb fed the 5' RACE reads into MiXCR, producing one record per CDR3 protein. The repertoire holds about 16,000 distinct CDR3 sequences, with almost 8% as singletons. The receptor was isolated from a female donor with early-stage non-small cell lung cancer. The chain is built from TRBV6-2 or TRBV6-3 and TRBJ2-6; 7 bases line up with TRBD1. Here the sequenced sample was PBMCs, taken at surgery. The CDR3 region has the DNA TGTGCCAGCAGTTCAGGGGGAAGTGGGGCCAACGTCCTGACTTTC. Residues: CASSSGGSGANVLTF.